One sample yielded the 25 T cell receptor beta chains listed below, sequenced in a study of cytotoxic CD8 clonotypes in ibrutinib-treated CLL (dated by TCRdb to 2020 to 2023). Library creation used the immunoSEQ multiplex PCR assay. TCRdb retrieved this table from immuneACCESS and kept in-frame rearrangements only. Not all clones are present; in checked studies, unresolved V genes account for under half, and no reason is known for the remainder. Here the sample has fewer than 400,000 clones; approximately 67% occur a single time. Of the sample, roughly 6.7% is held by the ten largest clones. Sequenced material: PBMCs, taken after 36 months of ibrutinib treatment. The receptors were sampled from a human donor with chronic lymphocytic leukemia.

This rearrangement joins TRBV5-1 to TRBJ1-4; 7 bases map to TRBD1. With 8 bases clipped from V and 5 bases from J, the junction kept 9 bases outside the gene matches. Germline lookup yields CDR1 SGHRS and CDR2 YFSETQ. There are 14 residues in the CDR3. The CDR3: CASRPGQKNEKLFF. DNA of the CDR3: TGCGCCAGTCGACCGGGACAGAAGAATGAAAAACTGTTTTTT.

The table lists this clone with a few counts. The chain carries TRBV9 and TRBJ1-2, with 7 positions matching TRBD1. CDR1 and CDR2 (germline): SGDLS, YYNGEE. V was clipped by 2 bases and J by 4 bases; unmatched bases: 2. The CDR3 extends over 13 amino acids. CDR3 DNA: TGTGCCAGCAGCGTGAGGACAGGCTATGGCTACACCTTC. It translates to CASSVRTGYGYTF.

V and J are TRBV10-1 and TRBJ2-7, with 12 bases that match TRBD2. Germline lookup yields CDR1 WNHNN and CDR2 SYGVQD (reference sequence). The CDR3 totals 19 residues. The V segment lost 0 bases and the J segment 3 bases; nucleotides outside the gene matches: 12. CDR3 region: CASSESVRRLAGDHYEQYF. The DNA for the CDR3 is TGCGCCAGCAGTGAGTCCGTCAGGAGACTAGCGGGAGATCACTACGAGCAGTACTTC.

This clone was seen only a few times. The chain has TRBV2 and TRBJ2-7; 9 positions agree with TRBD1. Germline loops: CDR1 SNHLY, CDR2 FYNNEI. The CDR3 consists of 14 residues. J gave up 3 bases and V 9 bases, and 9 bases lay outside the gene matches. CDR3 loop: CASCPGTGLYEQYF. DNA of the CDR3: TGTGCCAGTTGCCCCGGGACAGGGCTCTACGAGCAGTACTTC.

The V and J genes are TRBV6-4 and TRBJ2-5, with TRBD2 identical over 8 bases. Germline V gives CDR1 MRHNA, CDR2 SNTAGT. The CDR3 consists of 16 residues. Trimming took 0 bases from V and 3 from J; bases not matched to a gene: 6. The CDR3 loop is CASSDSSQAGEETQYF. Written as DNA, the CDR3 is TGTGCCAGCAGTGACTCAAGTCAAGCGGGGGAAGAGACCCAGTACTTC.

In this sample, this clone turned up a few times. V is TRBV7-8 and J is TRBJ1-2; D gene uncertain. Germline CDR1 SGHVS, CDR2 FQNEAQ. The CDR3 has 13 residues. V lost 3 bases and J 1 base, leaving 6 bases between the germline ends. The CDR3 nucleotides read TGTGCCAGCAGCTTTGGGCTTAACTATGGCTACACCTTC. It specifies CASSFGLNYGYTF.

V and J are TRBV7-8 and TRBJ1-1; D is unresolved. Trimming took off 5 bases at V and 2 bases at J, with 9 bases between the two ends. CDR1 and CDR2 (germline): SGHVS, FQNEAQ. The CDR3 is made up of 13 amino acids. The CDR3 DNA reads TGTGCCAGCAGCCGCGGGAGTAACACTGAAGCTTTCTTT. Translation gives CASSRGSNTEAFF.

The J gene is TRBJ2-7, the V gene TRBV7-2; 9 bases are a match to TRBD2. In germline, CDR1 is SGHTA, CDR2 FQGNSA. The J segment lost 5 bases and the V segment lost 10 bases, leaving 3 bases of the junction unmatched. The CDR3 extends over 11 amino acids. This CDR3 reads CAILAGHEQYF. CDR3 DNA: TGTGCCATCCTAGCGGGGCACGAGCAGTACTTC.

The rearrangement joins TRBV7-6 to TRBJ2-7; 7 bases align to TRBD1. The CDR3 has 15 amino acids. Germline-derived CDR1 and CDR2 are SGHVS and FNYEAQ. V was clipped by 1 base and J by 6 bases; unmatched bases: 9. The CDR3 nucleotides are TGTGCCAGCAGCTTAGAAGCGGCTGCAGGGGGCGAGCAGTACTTC. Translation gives CASSLEAAAGGEQYF. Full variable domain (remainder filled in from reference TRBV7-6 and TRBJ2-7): GAGVSQSPRYKVTKRGQDVALRCDPISGHVSLYWYRQALGQGPEFLTYFNYEAQQDKSGLPNDRFSAERPEGSISTLTIQRTEQRDSAMYRCASSLEAAAGGEQYFGPGTRLTVT.

The CDR3 loop reads CASSQGLAGDWQFF. DNA of the CDR3: TGTGCCAGCAGTCAGGGACTAGCGGGAGATTGGCAGTTCTTC. V is TRBV7-3 and J is TRBJ2-1; TRBD2 matches 14 bases. CDR3 length equals 14 residues. V shed 6 bases and J 12 bases; nucleotides not matched to a gene: 7. Per germline, CDR1 SGHTA and CDR2 FQGTGA.

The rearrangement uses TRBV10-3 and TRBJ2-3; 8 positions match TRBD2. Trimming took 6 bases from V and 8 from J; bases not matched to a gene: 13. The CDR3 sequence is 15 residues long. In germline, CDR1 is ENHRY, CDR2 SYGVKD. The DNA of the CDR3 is TGTGCCATCAGAGATGATAGCGGGGTCGTTGGTACGCAGTATTTT. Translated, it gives CAIRDDSGVVGTQYF.

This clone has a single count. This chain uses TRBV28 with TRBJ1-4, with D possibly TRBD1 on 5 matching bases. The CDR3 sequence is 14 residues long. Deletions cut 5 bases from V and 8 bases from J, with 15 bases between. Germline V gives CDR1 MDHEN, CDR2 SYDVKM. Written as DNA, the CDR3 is TGTGCCAGCAGTCGGACGGGGCTTCGGGAAAAACTGTTTTTT. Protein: CASSRTGLREKLFF. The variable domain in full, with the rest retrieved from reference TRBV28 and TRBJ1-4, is DVKVTQSSRYLVKRTGEKVFLECVQDMDHENMFWYRQDPGLGLRLIYFSYDVKMKEKGDIPEGYSVSREKKERFSLILESASTNQTSMYLCASSRTGLREKLFFGSGTQLSVL.

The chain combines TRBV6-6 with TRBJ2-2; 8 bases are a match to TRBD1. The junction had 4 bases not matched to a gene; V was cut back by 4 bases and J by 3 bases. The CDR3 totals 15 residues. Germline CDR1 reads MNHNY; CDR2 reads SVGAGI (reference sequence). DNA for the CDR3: TGTGCCAGCAGTTTCCGGGACAGGTACACCGGGGAGCTGTTTTTT. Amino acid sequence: CASSFRDRYTGELFF.

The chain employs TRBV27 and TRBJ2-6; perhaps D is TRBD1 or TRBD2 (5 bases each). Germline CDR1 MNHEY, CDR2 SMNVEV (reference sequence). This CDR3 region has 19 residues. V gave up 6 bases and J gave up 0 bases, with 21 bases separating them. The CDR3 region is CASRSGTDVYSSGANVLTF. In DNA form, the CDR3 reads TGTGCCAGCAGGTCAGGGACCGACGTCTATAGCTCTGGGGCCAACGTCCTGACTTTC.

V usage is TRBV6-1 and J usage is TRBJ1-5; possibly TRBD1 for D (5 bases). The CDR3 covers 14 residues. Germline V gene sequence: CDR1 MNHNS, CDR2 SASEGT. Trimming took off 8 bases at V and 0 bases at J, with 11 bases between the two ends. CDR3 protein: CASVNRNSNQPQHF. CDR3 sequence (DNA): TGTGCCAGCGTTAACAGGAATAGCAATCAGCCCCAGCATTTT.

CDR3 nucleotides: TGCGCCAGCAGCCAAAGCCGGGACAGTTCCTACGAGCAGTACTTC. Translated: CASSQSRDSSYEQYF. The chain is built from TRBV4-3 and TRBJ2-7, with TRBD1 identical over 7 bases. Looked up from germline, CDR1 is LGHNA and CDR2 is YSLEER. J gave up 1 base and V 2 bases, and 5 bases lay outside the gene matches. The CDR3 contains 15 residues.

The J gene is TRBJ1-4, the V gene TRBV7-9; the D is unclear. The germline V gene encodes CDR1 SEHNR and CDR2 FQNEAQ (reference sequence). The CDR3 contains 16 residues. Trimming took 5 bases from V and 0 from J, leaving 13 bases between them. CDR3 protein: CASSPPRRTTNEKLFF. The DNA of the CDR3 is TGTGCCAGCAGCCCCCCGCGGCGTACAACTAATGAAAAACTGTTTTTT.

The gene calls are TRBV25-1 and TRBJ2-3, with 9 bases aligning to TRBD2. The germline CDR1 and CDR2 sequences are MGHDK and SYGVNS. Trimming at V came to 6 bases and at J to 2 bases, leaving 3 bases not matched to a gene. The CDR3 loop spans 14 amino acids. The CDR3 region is CASRTSGYTDTQYF. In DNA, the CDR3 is TGTGCCAGCAGGACTAGCGGATACACAGATACGCAGTATTTT.

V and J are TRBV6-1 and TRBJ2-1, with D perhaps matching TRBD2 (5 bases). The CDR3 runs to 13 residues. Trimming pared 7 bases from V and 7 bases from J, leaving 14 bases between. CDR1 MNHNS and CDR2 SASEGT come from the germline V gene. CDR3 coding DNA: TGTGCCAGCAAGGGTGGGCGGGTGAATGAGCAGTTCTTC. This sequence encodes CASKGGRVNEQFF.

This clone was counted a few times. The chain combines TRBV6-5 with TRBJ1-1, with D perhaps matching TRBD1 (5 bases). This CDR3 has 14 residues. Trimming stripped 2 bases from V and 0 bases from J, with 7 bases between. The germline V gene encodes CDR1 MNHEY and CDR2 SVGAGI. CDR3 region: CASSYATVNTEAFF. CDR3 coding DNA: TGTGCCAGCAGTTACGCGACAGTGAACACTGAAGCTTTCTTT.

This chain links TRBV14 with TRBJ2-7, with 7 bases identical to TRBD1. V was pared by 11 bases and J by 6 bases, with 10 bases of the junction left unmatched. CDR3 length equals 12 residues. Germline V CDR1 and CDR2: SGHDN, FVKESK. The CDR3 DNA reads TGTGCCCCCGAACAGGGGTTAGGCGAGCAGTACTTC. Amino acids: CAPEQGLGEQYF.

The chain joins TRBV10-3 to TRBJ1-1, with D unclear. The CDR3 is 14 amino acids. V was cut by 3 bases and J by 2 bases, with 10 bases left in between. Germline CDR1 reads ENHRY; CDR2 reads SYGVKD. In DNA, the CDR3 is TGTGCCATCAGTGAAACAGCGGGCAACACTGAAGCTTTCTTT. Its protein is CAISETAGNTEAFF.

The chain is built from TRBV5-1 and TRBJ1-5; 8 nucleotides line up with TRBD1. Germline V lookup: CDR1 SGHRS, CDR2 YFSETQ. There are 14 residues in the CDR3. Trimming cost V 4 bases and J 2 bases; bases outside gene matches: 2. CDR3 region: CASSGTGRNQPQHF. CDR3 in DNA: TGCGCCAGCAGCGGGACAGGACGCAATCAGCCCCAGCATTTT.

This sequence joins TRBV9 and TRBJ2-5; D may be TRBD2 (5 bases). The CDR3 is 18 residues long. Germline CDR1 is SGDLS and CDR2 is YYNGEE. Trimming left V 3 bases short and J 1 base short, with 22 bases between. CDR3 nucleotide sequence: TGTGCCAGCAGCGAGACCCCTTTGGGCGGGCCTACCCAAGAGACCCAGTACTTC. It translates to CASSETPLGGPTQETQYF.

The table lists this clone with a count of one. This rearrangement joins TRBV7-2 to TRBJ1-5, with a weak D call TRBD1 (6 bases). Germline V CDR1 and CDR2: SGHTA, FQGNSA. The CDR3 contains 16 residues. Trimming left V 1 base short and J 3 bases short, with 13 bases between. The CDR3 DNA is TGTGCCAGCAGCTTAGACGGGGGGGGGCACAATCAGCCCCAGCATTTT. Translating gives CASSLDGGGHNQPQHF. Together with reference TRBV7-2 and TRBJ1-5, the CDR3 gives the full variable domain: GAGVSQSPSNKVTEKGKDVELRCDPISGHTALYWYRQSLGQGLEFLIYFQGNSAPDKSGLPSDRFSAERTGGSVSTLTIQRTQQEDSAVYLCASSLDGGGHNQPQHFGDGTRLSIL.